Following are 15 T cell receptor beta chains from one sample sequenced in a study of cytomegalovirus exposure and HLA in healthy donors. The PCR had 60 Vbeta and 13 Jbeta primers. Clones were sequenced by immunoSEQ multiplex PCR, and TCRdb holds only the in-frame ones, with some missing. The table records hundreds of thousands of clones, around 75% of them present only once. The sequencing sample was made of PBMCs. The receptors shown here come from a woman in her 30s in good health and CMV-seronegative.

The chain joins TRBV7-2 to TRBJ1-2; D is uncertain. Germline CDR1 is SGHTA and CDR2 is FQGNSA. The CDR3 has 14 residues. Trimming pared 3 bases from V and 7 bases from J, leaving 15 bases between. CDR3 bases: TGTGCCAGCAGCTTCGCGGCCACTCGAGGTGGCTACACCTTC. Translated, it gives CASSFAATRGGYTF.

V gene TRBV5-4 combines with J gene TRBJ2-7, with D uncertain. CDR1 is SGHNT, CDR2 YYREEE, per germline (reference sequence). The germline V and J ends were trimmed by 3 bases and 5 bases, with 24 bases remaining between them. The CDR3 covers 17 residues. For the CDR3, the DNA is TGTGCCAGCAGCTGGGCCTTGATAAGTTTCGGATCTCACGAGCAGTACTTC. It encodes CASSWALISFGSHEQYF.

This sequence joins TRBV7-2 and TRBJ2-4; 7 nucleotides match TRBD2. The germline V gene encodes CDR1 SGHTA and CDR2 FQGNSA. The junction had 7 bases not matched to a gene; V was cut back by 5 bases and J by 0 bases. The CDR3 is 16 amino acids. Written as DNA, the CDR3 is TGTGCCAGCAGCCCCCAAACGGGGGGAGCCAAAAACATTCAGTACTTC. The encoded protein is CASSPQTGGAKNIQYF.

The chain links TRBV27 to TRBJ2-1; possibly TRBD2 for D (6 bases). V lost 5 bases, J lost 3 bases, and 17 bases lay in between. This CDR3 contains 16 residues. The germline V gene encodes CDR1 MNHEY and CDR2 SMNVEV (reference sequence). The CDR3 region is CASSTSGGTLYNEQFF. The DNA for the CDR3 is TGTGCCAGCAGTACGTCCGGCGGGACCCTCTACAATGAGCAGTTCTTC.

The sample holds a few counts of this clone. The chain links TRBV7-6 to TRBJ2-2; 8 bases match TRBD2. The CDR3 is 16 amino acids. V shed 8 bases and J 6 bases; nucleotides not matched to a gene: 14. The V gene's germline CDR1 is SGHVS and CDR2 FNYEAQ. DNA for the CDR3: TGTGCCAGCGTAAAGGGTGGCGGGGGGTCGCCCGGGGAGCTGTTTTTT. It yields the protein CASVKGGGGSPGELFF.

The V gene is TRBV5-1, the J gene TRBJ2-7, with D hard to call. CDR1 and CDR2 (germline): SGHRS, YFSETQ. This CDR3 has 12 residues. Trimming took 5 bases from V and 4 from J, leaving 10 bases between them. The CDR3, as DNA: TGCGCCAGCAGGGGCAGCCATTACGAGCAGTACTTC. Translation: CASRGSHYEQYF.

This clone was observed a single time. CDR3 in DNA: TGTGCCAGCAGCCAAGATTCCAATTTAGCGGGAGGTGTTGAGCAGTTCTTC. This sequence encodes CASSQDSNLAGGVEQFF. V usage is TRBV14 and J usage is TRBJ2-1; 10 positions match TRBD2. V shed 0 bases, J shed 9 bases, and the junction held 11 bases outside the gene matches. Germline lookup yields CDR1 SGHDN and CDR2 FVKESK. CDR3 length: 17 amino acids.

The chain combines TRBV29-1 with TRBJ1-1; D is possibly TRBD1 (5 bases). Germline CDR1 is SQVTM and CDR2 is ANQGSEA. This CDR3 contains 12 residues. The CDR3 DNA sequence: TGCAGAGTTTTGACCGGGGGCACTGAAGCTTTCTTT. Translation: CRVLTGGTEAFF.

This chain joins TRBV5-1 and TRBJ2-5, with D perhaps matching TRBD2 (7 bases). V was cut by 0 bases and J by 1 base, with 10 bases left in between. Looked up from germline, CDR1 is SGHRS and CDR2 is YFSETQ. CDR3 length equals 15 residues. This CDR3 is CASSLDGGPQETQYF. For the CDR3, the DNA is TGCGCCAGCAGCTTGGACGGGGGGCCCCAAGAGACCCAGTACTTC.

In its sample, this clone was seen a few times. The chain carries TRBV11-2 and TRBJ2-3; no clear D gene. Germline lookup yields CDR1 SGHAT and CDR2 FQNNGV. Trimming stripped 6 bases from V and 2 bases from J, with 15 bases between. The CDR3 contains 15 residues. As DNA, the CDR3 is TGTGCCAGCAGGGCCTTGAGCCAGGTCACAGATACGCAGTATTTT. It is translated as CASRALSQVTDTQYF.

V is TRBV15 and J is TRBJ2-3; 7 bases are shared with TRBD1. V lost 0 bases and J lost 2; bases outside the gene matches: 8. Germline V gene lookup returns CDR1 LNHNV and CDR2 YYDKDF (reference sequence). The CDR3 spans 17 residues. CDR3 loop: CATSREGGSALTDTQYF. In nucleotides, the CDR3 is TGTGCCACCAGCAGAGAAGGGGGCAGCGCCCTCACAGATACGCAGTATTTT.

This clone was detected only once. The rearrangement links TRBV7-2 to TRBJ2-1; 12 bases match TRBD2. The J segment lost 6 bases and the V segment lost 2 bases, leaving 5 bases of the junction unmatched. This CDR3 is 16 amino acids long. Germline V CDR1 and CDR2: SGHTA, FQGNSA. CDR3 nucleotides: TGTGCCAGCAGCTTACCGGGACTAGCGGGTTTCAATGAGCAGTTCTTC. Translation gives CASSLPGLAGFNEQFF.

This chain links TRBV5-5 with TRBJ1-4; D is unclear. The V gene's germline CDR1 is SGHKS and CDR2 YYEKEE (reference sequence). The V end was cut by 3 bases, the J end by 7 bases, with 10 bases between. The CDR3 runs to 13 residues. The CDR3 reads CASSSPGPEKLFF. The CDR3 DNA reads TGTGCCAGCAGCTCCCCCGGTCCTGAAAAACTGTTTTTT.

J is TRBJ2-2 and V is TRBV15; D gene unclear. CDR3 size: 14 residues. CDR1 and CDR2 from the germline V gene are LNHNV and YYDKDF (reference sequence). Between the trimmed V and J ends, which lost 0 bases and 1 base, there was a span of 3 bases. The CDR3 nucleotides are TGTGCCACCAGCAGAGACATGAACACCGGGGAGCTGTTTTTT. This codes for CATSRDMNTGELFF.

The chain combines TRBV6-5 with TRBJ1-2, with 8 bases matching TRBD1. There are 13 residues in the CDR3. Germline CDR1 reads MNHEY; CDR2 reads SVGAGI. The J segment lost 6 bases and the V segment lost 5 bases, leaving 5 bases of the junction unmatched. CDR3 in DNA: TGTGCCAGCAGTCAGGGGGCTAGCAATGGCTACACCTTC. Translated: CASSQGASNGYTF.